The 25 T cell receptor beta chains listed next were all sequenced from one sample in a study of neoadjuvant anti-PD-1 for oral cavity cancer. Sequenced by immunoSEQ multiplex PCR; TCRdb stores in-frame clones only, minus some. Of some 15,000 clones listed, 76% are singletons. The time point here: after neoadjuvant nivolumab, at surgical resection. Sequencing used PBMCs, obtained after nivolumab (anti-PD-1) treatment. The receptors were gathered from a person between 35 and 79 years old with oral cavity squamous cell carcinoma.

V is TRBV10-1 and J is TRBJ2-7; no reliable D call. The CDR3 is made up of 16 amino acids. Germline CDR1 is WNHNN and CDR2 is SYGVQD (reference sequence). V was shortened by 0 bases and J by 0 bases, with 12 bases between the two germline ends. The chain's CDR3 is CASSESVLSDSYEQYF. Written as DNA, the CDR3 is TGCGCCAGCAGTGAGTCTGTTCTCTCTGACTCCTACGAGCAGTACTTC.

The rearrangement uses TRBV7-9 and TRBJ1-2, with 8 bases identical to TRBD1. Germline CDR1 is SEHNR and CDR2 is FQNEAQ (reference sequence). The junction had 4 bases not matched to a gene; V was cut back by 5 bases and J by 5 bases. CDR3 size: 13 residues. CDR3 sequence: CASSPWTGYGYTF. Written as DNA, the CDR3 is TGTGCCAGCAGCCCCTGGACAGGGTATGGCTACACCTTC. The entire variable domain, with the rest obtained from reference TRBV7-9 and TRBJ1-2, is as follows: DTGVSQNPRHKITKRGQNVTFRCDPISEHNRLYWYRQTLGQGPEFLTYFQNEAQLEKSRLLSDRFSAERPKGSFSTLEIQRTEQGDSAMYLCASSPWTGYGYTFGSGTRLTVV.

The chain carries TRBV7-8 and TRBJ1-5, with D unclear. Per the germline V gene, CDR1 is SGHVS and CDR2 is FQNEAQ. Trimming left V 2 bases short and J 6 bases short, with 5 bases between. The CDR3 contains 12 residues. CDR3 residues: CASSLTGQPQHF. The CDR3 bases are TGTGCCAGCAGCTTAACCGGTCAGCCCCAGCATTTT.

The chain uses TRBV11-2 and TRBJ2-1; TRBD2 might be the D (7 bases). CDR3 length: 17 amino acids. Trimming pared 1 base from V and 4 bases from J, leaving 17 bases between. Germline V gene data show CDR1 as SGHAT and CDR2 as FQNNGV. The CDR3, as DNA: TGTGCCAGCAGCTTAGTTTTGGGCGGGGGCCGTTACAATGAGCAGTTCTTC. Protein product: CASSLVLGGGRYNEQFF.

This chain links TRBV10-3 with TRBJ2-2, with no clear D. The V gene's germline CDR1 is ENHRY and CDR2 SYGVKD. CDR3 length: 15 amino acids. V shed 8 bases and J shed 0 bases, with 13 bases lying between them. The CDR3 sequence is CAIRPQYANTGELFF. The CDR3 DNA follows: TGTGCCATCCGGCCCCAGTACGCGAACACCGGGGAGCTGTTTTTT.

The chain carries TRBV7-6 and TRBJ2-3; a possible D gene is TRBD2 (5 bases). The CDR3 runs to 19 residues. Germline CDR1 and CDR2: SGHVS and FNYEAQ. With 1 base removed from V and 0 bases from J, the gap between germline ends came to 20 bases. CDR3 residues: CASSLDLAGGFRSTDTQYF. CDR3 in DNA: TGTGCCAGCAGCTTAGATCTGGCGGGTGGCTTCCGTAGCACAGATACGCAGTATTTT.

The CDR3 loop reads CASSFSGTNSYNEQFF. CDR3 nucleotide sequence: TGTGCCAGCAGTTTTAGCGGGACGAACTCCTACAATGAGCAGTTCTTC. The V gene is TRBV27, the J gene TRBJ2-1, with 8 positions matching TRBD2. V was pared by 3 bases and J by 0 bases, with 4 bases of the junction left unmatched. The CDR3 covers 16 residues. From germline, CDR1 is MNHEY and CDR2 SMNVEV (reference sequence).

The gene calls are TRBV28 and TRBJ1-4, with D unclear. Germline CDR1 and CDR2: MDHEN and SYDVKM. Trimming removed 8 bases at V and 5 bases at J, with 15 bases between. The length of the CDR3 is 14 residues. The CDR3, as DNA: TGTGCCAGCGGTCCTCGCTGGAGGAATGAAAAACTGTTTTTT. Its protein product is CASGPRWRNEKLFF. The full variable domain, completed using reference TRBV28 and TRBJ1-4, is DVKVTQSSRYLVKRTGEKVFLECVQDMDHENMFWYRQDPGLGLRLIYFSYDVKMKEKGDIPEGYSVSREKKERFSLILESASTNQTSMYLCASGPRWRNEKLFFGSGTQLSVL.

The chain has TRBV5-4 and TRBJ1-1, with D unresolved. Germline CDR1 and CDR2: SGHNT and YYREEE (reference sequence). V lost 0 bases, J lost 7 bases, and 16 bases lay in between. The CDR3 extends over 15 amino acids. CDR3 sequence: CASSLAGSALGEAFF. CDR3 nucleotide sequence: TGTGCCAGCAGCTTGGCGGGCTCCGCCCTGGGTGAAGCTTTCTTT.

This clone has just one count. The J gene is TRBJ2-5, the V gene TRBV7-3, with TRBD2 identical over 11 bases. The junction had 5 bases not matched to a gene; V was cut back by 3 bases and J by 5 bases. CDR3 length: 15 amino acids. Germline CDR1 SGHTA, CDR2 FQGTGA. Written as DNA, the CDR3 is TGTGCCAGCAGCTTTAGCGGGGGGGAATGGGAGACCCAGTACTTC. Its protein product is CASSFSGGEWETQYF. The full variable domain, rest sourced from reference TRBV7-3 and TRBJ2-5, is GAGVSQTPSNKVTEKGKYVELRCDPISGHTALYWYRQSLGQGPEFLIYFQGTGAADDSGLPNDRFFAVRPEGSVSTLKIQRTERGDSAVYLCASSFSGGEWETQYFGPGTRLLVL.

The chain employs TRBV7-2 and TRBJ2-1; D is uncertain. V gave up 2 bases and J gave up 0 bases, with 14 bases separating them. CDR3 length equals 17 residues. Per germline, CDR1 SGHTA and CDR2 FQGNSA. CDR3 in DNA: TGTGCCAGCAGCTTAAAGGTATGGGCGAGCTCCTACAATGAGCAGTTCTTC. Translation: CASSLKVWASSYNEQFF.

The chain couples TRBV9 to TRBJ2-1, with 8 positions matching TRBD1. This CDR3 has 15 amino acids. With 4 bases clipped from V and 2 bases from J, the junction kept 5 bases outside the gene matches. Germline V gene sequence: CDR1 SGDLS, CDR2 YYNGEE. CDR3: CASSFRGRAYNEQFF. In DNA, the CDR3 is TGTGCCAGCAGCTTCAGGGGGCGGGCCTACAATGAGCAGTTCTTC.

The chain links TRBV7-3 to TRBJ1-2; 7 bases are shared with TRBD1. J was trimmed by 7 bases and V by 2 bases; bases with no gene match: 10. Germline-derived CDR1 and CDR2 are SGHTA and FQGTGA. The CDR3 spans 15 residues. In DNA form, the CDR3 reads TGTGCCAGCAGCTTATCCGGGACAGCCTTTCTTGGCTACACCTTC. Encoded protein: CASSLSGTAFLGYTF.

This clone was counted between two and nine times. The chain employs TRBV7-9 and TRBJ1-2; 11 nucleotides agree with TRBD1. V shed 4 bases and J 4 bases; nucleotides not matched to a gene: 8. Germline CDR1 and CDR2: SEHNR and FQNEAQ (reference sequence). The CDR3 runs to 16 residues. The CDR3 DNA reads TGTGCCAGCAGCTCCTGGACAGGGGGCTCGTTCTATGGCTACACCTTC. Its protein product is CASSSWTGGSFYGYTF.

On this clone: Different DNA sequences within this sample yield the same CDR3. The V gene is TRBV30, the J gene TRBJ1-2; D uncertain. The CDR3 is made up of 10 amino acids. The germline gives CDR1 GTSNPN, CDR2 SVGIG (reference sequence). Trimming stripped 3 bases from V and 8 bases from J, with 7 bases between. The CDR3 reads CAWRKGGYTF. The CDR3 DNA reads as TGTGCCTGGAGAAAAGGCGGCTACACCTTC.

The chain recombines TRBV30 with TRBJ2-3; no reliable D call. The V end was cut by 4 bases, the J end by 6 bases, with 11 bases between. The CDR3 length is 12 residues. CDR1 GTSNPN and CDR2 SVGIG come from the germline V gene (reference sequence). The CDR3 spells CAWNYLLDTQYF. DNA of the CDR3: TGTGCCTGGAACTACCTCCTCGATACGCAGTATTTT.

J is TRBJ1-5 and V is TRBV28; no firm D call. Germline CDR1 and CDR2: MDHEN and SYDVKM. Trimming removed 7 bases from V and 0 bases from J, with 1 base in between. The CDR3 totals 11 residues. The CDR3 reads CASTSNQPQHF. For the CDR3, the DNA is TGTGCCAGCACTAGCAATCAGCCCCAGCATTTT.

The DNA for the CDR3 is TGTGCCAGCAGCCCTAGGGGGACGGGAGCCGGGGAGCTGTTTTTT. Protein sequence: CASSPRGTGAGELFF. The gene calls are TRBV11-2 and TRBJ2-2; D tentatively reads TRBD1 or TRBD2 (6 bases each). CDR1 SGHAT and CDR2 FQNNGV come from the germline V gene. V was pared by 5 bases and J by 6 bases, with 16 bases between. The CDR3 totals 15 residues.

This chain joins TRBV5-1 and TRBJ2-4; possibly TRBD1 for D (5 bases). CDR1 SGHRS and CDR2 YFSETQ come from the germline V gene. This CDR3 has 16 residues. The V end was cut by 4 bases, the J end by 1 base, with 15 bases between. CDR3 loop: CASSLDTPGAKNIQYF. CDR3 sequence (DNA): TGCGCCAGCAGCCTGGACACCCCTGGGGCCAAAAACATTCAGTACTTC.

The chain joins TRBV6-5 to TRBJ1-2; possibly TRBD1 for D (5 bases). Trimming took off 2 bases at V and 5 bases at J, with 15 bases between the two ends. CDR3 size: 15 residues. The germline V gene has CDR1 MNHEY and CDR2 SVGAGI. CDR3 in amino acids: CASSYGVGTSYGYTF. The DNA of the CDR3 is TGTGCCAGCAGTTACGGTGTAGGGACGAGTTATGGCTACACCTTC.

The rearrangement links TRBV7-8 to TRBJ2-2; no reliable D call. In germline, CDR1 is SGHVS, CDR2 FQNEAQ. Trimming took off 1 base at V and 7 bases at J, with 19 bases between the two ends. The CDR3 consists of 17 residues. CDR3 in DNA: TGTGCCAGCAGCTTAGGGAGTATTAGTATCCCGAGCGGGGAGCTGTTTTTT. Amino acid sequence: CASSLGSISIPSGELFF. The variable domain in full, completed from reference TRBV7-8 and TRBJ2-2, reads GAGVSQSPRYKVAKRGQDVALRCDPISGHVSLFWYQQALGQGPEFLTYFQNEAQLDKSGLPSDRFFAERPEGSVSTLKIQRTQQEDSAVYLCASSLGSISIPSGELFFGEGSRLTVL.

The table lists this clone with a count of one. The chain recombines TRBV19 with TRBJ1-5; maybe TRBD1 (5 bases). The germline V and J ends were trimmed by 10 bases and 7 bases, with 20 bases remaining between them. The CDR3 has 14 amino acids. Germline values: CDR1 LNHDA, CDR2 SQIVND (reference sequence). CDR3 DNA: TGTGCCACCGGCGGGGGGAATAAGGGACAGCCCCAGCATTTT. It translates to CATGGGNKGQPQHF.

The V and J genes are TRBV7-9 and TRBJ1-2; D perhaps matches TRBD1 (5 bases). V lost 5 bases, J lost 7 bases, and 20 bases lay in between. Germline V gene lookup returns CDR1 SEHNR and CDR2 FQNEAQ (reference sequence). The CDR3 length is 15 residues. The CDR3 coding sequence is TGTGCCAGCAGCCCCCCAGGGCGGGGGGTCGGTGGCTACACCTTC. This encodes CASSPPGRGVGGYTF.

The chain combines TRBV25-1 with TRBJ1-2, with D possibly being TRBD1 (5 bases). Trimming removed 3 bases from V and 5 bases from J, with 16 bases in between. This CDR3 contains 15 residues. Per germline, CDR1 MGHDK and CDR2 SYGVNS. CDR3 in amino acids: CASSDPQPGRYGYTF. The CDR3 DNA sequence: TGTGCCAGCAGTGACCCCCAGCCAGGGCGGTATGGCTACACCTTC.

This clone was seen a handful of times. The rearrangement links TRBV7-9 to TRBJ1-2, with 12 bases fitting TRBD1. The J segment lost 4 bases and the V segment lost 5 bases, leaving 5 bases of the junction unmatched. Germline V lookup: CDR1 SEHNR, CDR2 FQNEAQ (reference sequence). The CDR3 covers 15 residues. CDR3 region: CASSPRGQGAYGYTF. DNA of the CDR3: TGTGCCAGCAGCCCCAGGGGACAGGGGGCCTATGGCTACACCTTC.